Below, 7 T cell receptor beta chains from the same sample are listed, as sequenced in a study of cytomegalovirus exposure and HLA in healthy donors. It was with 60 Vbeta and 13 Jbeta primers that the PCR ran. Profiling relied on immunoSEQ multiplex PCR, and the TCRdb table lists in-frame clones only, not all of them. This table has under 150,000 clones, approximately 8.9% appearing once. Sequencing input: PBMCs. The source is a woman aged 40 to 50 in good health and CMV-seropositive.

A few counts support this clone. The gene calls are TRBV5-4 and TRBJ2-3; tentatively, D is TRBD2 (7 bases). Germline V gives CDR1 SGHNT, CDR2 YYREEE (reference sequence). The CDR3 totals 15 residues. V lost 0 bases, J lost 1 base, and 9 bases lay in between. The CDR3 sequence: CASSLGGGRTDTQYF. CDR3 in DNA: TGTGCCAGCAGCTTGGGCGGGGGCCGCACAGATACGCAGTATTTT. Combining the CDR3 with reference TRBV5-4 and TRBJ2-3 gives the whole variable domain ETGVTQSPTHLIKTRGQQVTLRCSSQSGHNTVSWYQQALGQGPQFIFQYYREEENGRGNFPPRFSGLQFPNYSSELNVNALELDDSALYLCASSLGGGRTDTQYFGPGTRLTVL.

With regard to this clone: Different DNA sequences within this sample yield the same CDR3. V usage is TRBV10-3 and J usage is TRBJ1-6; 7 bases fit TRBD1. Losses at the gene ends were 4 bases for V and 5 bases for J; bases not matched to a gene: 2. The CDR3 totals 14 residues. Germline V gives CDR1 ENHRY, CDR2 SYGVKD. Here the CDR3 DNA reads TGTGCCATCAGTGGGGACAGTAATAATTCACCCCTCCACTTT. This codes for CAISGDSNNSPLHF.

The chain couples TRBV6-5 to TRBJ2-3; TRBD1 aligns across 8 bases. V gave up 4 bases and J gave up 0 bases; unmatched junction bases: 6. Germline CDR1 reads MNHEY; CDR2 reads SVGAGI. The CDR3 has 16 residues. CDR3 sequence (DNA): TGTGCCAGCAGTTCGACAGGGGAGGATAGCACAGATACGCAGTATTTT. Its protein is CASSSTGEDSTDTQYF.

The rearrangement links TRBV2 to TRBJ2-5, with TRBD1 matching 7 bases. Germline lookup yields CDR1 SNHLY and CDR2 FYNNEI. CDR3 size: 14 residues. The V gene end was trimmed by 7 bases and the J gene end by 3 bases; junction bases not matched to a gene: 8. The CDR3 here is CASKDRGLKETQYF. Written as DNA, the CDR3 is TGTGCCAGCAAAGATAGGGGGCTAAAAGAGACCCAGTACTTC.

This clone was recorded many times. The chain recombines TRBV19 with TRBJ1-6, with D unclear. The CDR3 consists of 15 residues. Trimming shortened V by 5 bases and J by 3 bases, and 11 bases separated the two germline ends. The germline CDR1 and CDR2 sequences are LNHDA and SQIVND (reference sequence). The chain's CDR3 is CASSRGLDYNSPLHF. CDR3 sequence (DNA): TGTGCCAGTAGTCGAGGGTTGGACTATAATTCACCCCTCCACTTT.

This clone has more than one count but fewer than ten. V is TRBV7-6 and J is TRBJ2-2; TRBD1 matches 7 bases. V gave up 4 bases and J gave up 6 bases; unmatched junction bases: 8. The germline CDR1 and CDR2 sequences are SGHVS and FNYEAQ. CDR3 length: 15 residues. Written as DNA, the CDR3 is TGTGCCAGCAGCTCGAGACAGGGTGGTCCCGGGGAGCTGTTTTTT. Encoded protein: CASSSRQGGPGELFF. Complete variable domain (other parts from reference TRBV7-6 and TRBJ2-2): GAGVSQSPRYKVTKRGQDVALRCDPISGHVSLYWYRQALGQGPEFLTYFNYEAQQDKSGLPNDRFSAERPEGSISTLTIQRTEQRDSAMYRCASSSRQGGPGELFFGEGSRLTVL.

Many counts were recorded for this clone. V usage is TRBV19 and J usage is TRBJ1-4; 9 nucleotides match TRBD1. CDR1 is LNHDA and CDR2 is SQIVND in the germline V gene (reference sequence). Unmatched junction bases numbered 5, after V lost 8 bases and J lost 1 base. CDR3 length: 15 residues. This chain's CDR3 is CASRLDRGTNEKLFF. CDR3 DNA sequence: TGTGCCAGTCGCCTGGACAGGGGAACTAATGAAAAACTGTTTTTT.